The following is a TCR beta chain sequence with its context. Its cognate antigen is unknown. Trimming pared 2 bases from V and 4 bases from J, leaving 18 bases between. Germline V gene lookup returns CDR1 SGHDT and CDR2 YYEEEE. The CDR3 has 16 residues. This sample was included in a study of CD8 T cell repertoires and HIV-1 epitope variants. Across the study: T cells were cultured for nine to ten days with cytokines added on days 3 and 7. An uncultured baseline aliquot held 1M T cells. Study observations and caveats: Six of nine antigen-specific clonotypes appeared cross-reactive to autologous or escape variants.

Libraries were prepared by immunoSEQ multiplex PCR; TCRdb keeps only in-frame clonotypes and omits some of them. The sample holds a few thousand clones; under 80% are singletons and the top ten take roughly 40%. This receptor was identified in a male donor with HIV. The chain joins TRBV5-6 to TRBJ1-2, with a weak D call TRBD1 (5 bases). The specimen was cultured CD8+ T cells derived from PBMCs. The chain's CDR3 is CASSFGTPGGGYGYTF. The CDR3 region has the DNA TGTGCCAGCAGCTTCGGGACTCCCGGAGGTGGCTATGGCTACACCTTC.